Following are 19 T cell receptor beta chains from one sample sequenced in a study of blood T cell repertoires in COVID-19. Assay: immunoSEQ multiplex PCR; the TCRdb copy retains only in-frame clones and omits some. The sample records about 160,000 clones, approximately 90% being singletons. Material for sequencing was PBMCs or T cells enriched from blood (not recorded which). These receptors were taken from a woman in her 50s who had recovered from COVID-19.

The rearrangement joins TRBV9 to TRBJ1-1; 11 nucleotides match TRBD1. Germline V CDR1 and CDR2: SGDLS, YYNGEE. The CDR3 extends over 17 amino acids. The junction had 11 bases not matched to a gene; V was cut back by 2 bases and J by 5 bases. In DNA form, the CDR3 reads TGTGCCAGCAGCGTCGACGGGACAGGGGGTATCAGAACTGAAGCTTTCTTT. Translation gives CASSVDGTGGIRTEAFF. The entire variable domain, with the rest obtained from reference TRBV9 and TRBJ1-1, is as follows: DSGVTQTPKHLITATGQRVTLRCSPRSGDLSVYWYQQSLDQGLQFLIQYYNGEERAKGNILERFSAQQFPDLHSELNLSSLELGDSALYFCASSVDGTGGIRTEAFFGQGTRLTVV.

This chain uses TRBV29-1 with TRBJ1-2, with D possibly TRBD1 on 6 matching bases. The V end was cut by 1 base, the J end by 8 bases, with 11 bases between. The germline gives CDR1 SQVTM, CDR2 ANQGSEA. The CDR3 length is 12 residues. The CDR3 DNA follows: TGCAGCGTTGAAGCAATAGGACAGGGCTACACCTTC. Protein product: CSVEAIGQGYTF.

V usage is TRBV27 and J usage is TRBJ2-4, with TRBD1 matching over 12 bases. Germline V CDR1 and CDR2: MNHEY, SMNVEV (reference sequence). V shed 3 bases and J 7 bases; nucleotides not matched to a gene: 7. CDR3 length: 16 amino acids. The chain's CDR3 is CASSLSGTGGFNIQYF. The CDR3 DNA reads as TGTGCCAGCAGTTTGTCCGGGACAGGGGGCTTTAACATTCAGTACTTC.

The chain is built from TRBV5-8 and TRBJ1-5; weak D call: TRBD1 (6 bases). The germline CDR1 and CDR2 sequences are SGHTS and YDEGEE. The CDR3 loop spans 17 amino acids. Trimming pared 3 bases from V and 1 base from J, leaving 17 bases between. In nucleotides, the CDR3 is TGTGCCAGCAGCTGGGCCGGGACAATAAACAGCAATCAGCCCCAGCATTTT. It yields the protein CASSWAGTINSNQPQHF.

This chain joins TRBV7-2 and TRBJ2-3; 9 nucleotides align to TRBD2. V shed 1 base and J 8 bases; nucleotides not matched to a gene: 10. This CDR3 spans 16 amino acids. The V gene's germline CDR1 is SGHTA and CDR2 FQGNSA. The CDR3 spells CASSLEPSGGLGTQYF. CDR3 sequence (DNA): TGTGCCAGCAGCTTAGAGCCGAGCGGGGGGCTGGGTACGCAGTATTTT.

This clone was counted once. The chain recombines TRBV6-5 with TRBJ1-1; the D is unclear. Germline V gives CDR1 MNHEY, CDR2 SVGAGI. The CDR3 length is 11 residues. The ends were cut back, 7 bases at V and 1 base at J, with 4 bases in the middle. As DNA, the CDR3 is TGTGCCAGCACCCGGAACACTGAAGCTTTCTTT. It encodes CASTRNTEAFF.

In its sample, this clone was seen a few times. The chain is built from TRBV7-9 and TRBJ2-7; D may be TRBD1 (6 bases). Germline V lookup: CDR1 SEHNR, CDR2 FQNEAQ (reference sequence). There are 16 residues in the CDR3. With 5 bases removed from V and 3 bases from J, the gap between germline ends came to 20 bases. CDR3 region: CASSGRGGVDSYEQYF. CDR3 in DNA: TGTGCCAGCAGCGGCCGAGGGGGTGTTGACAGCTACGAGCAGTACTTC.

The V call is TRBV18, the J call TRBJ2-7; D gene uncertain. The CDR3 spans 13 residues. The ends were cut back, 1 base at V and 4 bases at J, with 8 bases in the middle. Germline CDR1 KGHSH, CDR2 LQKENI. The CDR3 loop reads CASSPLRAYEQYF. In DNA form, the CDR3 reads TGTGCCAGCTCACCACTCCGCGCATACGAGCAGTACTTC.

A few counts support this clone. The chain uses TRBV19 and TRBJ1-1; D ambiguous. The germline V gene encodes CDR1 LNHDA and CDR2 SQIVND (reference sequence). Trimming pared 9 bases from V and 0 bases from J, leaving 11 bases between. The length of the CDR3 is 13 residues. CDR3 in amino acids: CASSAYMNTEAFF. The CDR3 DNA reads as TGTGCCAGCTCCGCTTACATGAACACTGAAGCTTTCTTT.

The chain links TRBV7-9 to TRBJ2-2; the match to TRBD2 covers 7 bases. With V trimmed by 6 bases and J by 4 bases, 8 bases remained unmatched. Germline loops: CDR1 SEHNR, CDR2 FQNEAQ (reference sequence). The CDR3 loop spans 15 amino acids. The CDR3: CASRVAGEGTGELFF. CDR3 DNA: TGTGCCAGCAGAGTAGCGGGCGAAGGCACCGGGGAGCTGTTTTTT.

V is TRBV7-9 and J is TRBJ1-1, with 10 bases that match TRBD1. Germline V gene lookup returns CDR1 SEHNR and CDR2 FQNEAQ (reference sequence). The junction had 8 bases not matched to a gene; V was cut back by 7 bases and J by 3 bases. This CDR3 has 15 amino acids. The CDR3 loop reads CASTETGTGDTEAFF. The CDR3 region has the DNA TGTGCCAGCACCGAGACCGGGACAGGGGACACTGAAGCTTTCTTT.

The chain carries TRBV6-5 and TRBJ2-2; tentative D call: TRBD2 (5 bases). The CDR3 is made up of 13 amino acids. CDR1 and CDR2 from the germline V gene are MNHEY and SVGAGI. V dropped 5 bases and J dropped 5 bases, with 9 bases sitting between them. Here the CDR3 DNA reads TGTGCCAGCAGTCCGGGGTGGACCGGGGAGCTGTTTTTT. Its translation: CASSPGWTGELFF.

CDR3 amino acids: CSAIRAEAFF. Written as DNA, the CDR3 is TGCAGCGCAATCCGAGCTGAAGCTTTCTTT. V gene TRBV29-1 combines with J gene TRBJ1-1, with unresolved D. The V and J ends lost 7 bases and 6 bases respectively, with 9 bases between them. Germline V gene lookup returns CDR1 SQVTM and CDR2 ANQGSEA. This CDR3 is 10 amino acids long.

This chain connects TRBV6-5 to TRBJ2-7; 7 nucleotides align to TRBD1. Germline V CDR1 and CDR2: MNHEY, SVGAGI. CDR3 length: 16 amino acids. After removal of 2 bases from V and 2 bases from J, the junction contained 9 bases not matched to a gene. The CDR3, as DNA: TGTGCCAGCAGTTACACGGACAGGAACTATCCCTACGAGCAGTACTTC. This translates into CASSYTDRNYPYEQYF.

The chain uses TRBV2 and TRBJ2-7; D is unresolved. CDR1 and CDR2 from the germline V gene are SNHLY and FYNNEI. The CDR3 has 14 amino acids. V lost 7 bases to trimming and J lost 2 bases, with 15 bases between them. DNA for the CDR3: TGTGCCAGCACCATGGGCCTGTCTCCCTACGAGCAGTACTTC. Amino acids: CASTMGLSPYEQYF.

The gene calls are TRBV7-3 and TRBJ2-1, with D uncertain. The CDR3 is 13 amino acids. Germline CDR1 SGHTA, CDR2 FQGTGA. Trimming took off 2 bases at V and 7 bases at J, with 9 bases between the two ends. CDR3 sequence reads: CASSLPGRNEQFF. CDR3 nucleotide sequence: TGTGCCAGCAGCTTACCAGGTAGGAATGAGCAGTTCTTC. Using reference TRBV7-3 and TRBJ2-1 for the parts outside the CDR3, the full variable domain is GAGVSQTPSNKVTEKGKYVELRCDPISGHTALYWYRQSLGQGPEFLIYFQGTGAADDSGLPNDRFFAVRPEGSVSTLKIQRTERGDSAVYLCASSLPGRNEQFFGPGTRLTVL.

The chain employs TRBV11-3 and TRBJ1-5; 7 nucleotides align to TRBD1. V lost 9 bases and J lost 4; bases outside the gene matches: 12. The CDR3 length is 15 residues. Germline loops: CDR1 SGHNT, CDR2 YENEEA. CDR3 loop: CASSPWTGHNQPQHF. The CDR3 coding sequence is TGTGCCAGTAGCCCGTGGACAGGACATAATCAGCCCCAGCATTTT. Full variable domain (rest looked up from reference TRBV11-3 and TRBJ1-5): EAGVVQSPRYKIIEKKQPVAFWCNPISGHNTLYWYLQNLGQGPELLIRYENEEAVDDSQLPKDRFSAERLKGVDSTLKIQPAELGDSAVYLCASSPWTGHNQPQHFGDGTRLSIL.

The CDR3 loop reads CASSRLWGPSSYNEQFF. The CDR3 region has the DNA TGTGCCAGCAGCAGATTGTGGGGGCCCAGCTCCTACAATGAGCAGTTCTTC. The chain carries TRBV6-2 or TRBV6-3 and TRBJ2-1; tentative D call: TRBD1 (6 bases). The CDR3 contains 17 residues. Trimming took off 6 bases at V and 0 bases at J, with 18 bases between the two ends. The germline CDR1 and CDR2 sequences are MNHEY and SVGEGT.

The V gene is TRBV19, the J gene TRBJ1-3; D remains unclear. Deletions cut 5 bases from V and 4 bases from J, with 6 bases between. The CDR3 extends over 12 amino acids. The germline V gene encodes CDR1 LNHDA and CDR2 SQIVND (reference sequence). The CDR3, as DNA: TGTGCCAGTAGTTTCCAGGGAAACACCATATATTTT. Amino acids: CASSFQGNTIYF.